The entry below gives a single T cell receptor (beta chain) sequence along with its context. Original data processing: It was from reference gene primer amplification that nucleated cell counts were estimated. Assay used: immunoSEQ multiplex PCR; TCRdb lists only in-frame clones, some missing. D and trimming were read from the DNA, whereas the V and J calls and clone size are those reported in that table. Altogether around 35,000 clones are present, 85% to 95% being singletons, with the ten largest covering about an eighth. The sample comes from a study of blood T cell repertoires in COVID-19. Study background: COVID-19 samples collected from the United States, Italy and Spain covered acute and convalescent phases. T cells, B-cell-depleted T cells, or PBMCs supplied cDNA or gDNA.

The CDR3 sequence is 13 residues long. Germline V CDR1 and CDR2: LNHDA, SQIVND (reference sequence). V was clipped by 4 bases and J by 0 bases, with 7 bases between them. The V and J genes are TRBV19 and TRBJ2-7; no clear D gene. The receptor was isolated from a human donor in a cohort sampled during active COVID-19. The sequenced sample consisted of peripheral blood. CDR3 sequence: CASSRSASYEQYF. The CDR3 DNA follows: TGTGCCAGTAGTAGAAGCGCCTCCTACGAGCAGTACTTC.